Each of the 21 T cell receptor beta chains below was sequenced from the same sample in a study of molecular identifiers for immune sequencing clone quantification. TCRdb re-called the PCR reads through MiXCR, storing one row per CDR3 protein. The sample has 400,000 to 600,000 distinct CDR3 sequences; 20% to 25% are singletons. Input material: naive CD8+ T cells from blood, with Jurkat cell RNA spiked in. Subset noted: FACS-sorted CD8+CD4-CCR7+CD45RA+ naive T cells. Receptors originate from a human donor in good health. Some libraries in this study had Jurkat cell RNA spiked in.

CDR3 in amino acids: CASSYFAGDAYEQYF. The CDR3 DNA sequence: TGTGCCAGCAGTTACTTCGCAGGGGATGCCTACGAGCAGTACTTC. J is TRBJ2-7 and V is TRBV6-2 or TRBV6-3, with a possible D match to TRBD1 (6 bases). Germline CDR1 and CDR2: MNHEY and SVGEGT. The CDR3 contains 15 residues. Trimming cost V 1 base and J 2 bases, with 12 bases left between them.

The V gene is TRBV6-2 or TRBV6-3, the J gene TRBJ1-4; the D gene is possibly TRBD1 (6 bases). The ends were cut back, 6 bases at V and 7 bases at J, with 18 bases in the middle. Germline-derived CDR1 and CDR2 are MNHEY and SVGEGT. The CDR3 is made up of 15 amino acids. This CDR3 is CASSPSGTSGEKLFF. The CDR3 bases are TGTGCCAGCAGCCCCTCCGGGACATCTGGTGAAAAACTGTTTTTT.

This clonotype has only a few counts. This may arise from a read error, as a much more abundant clone is one base away. V is TRBV7-2 and J is TRBJ2-3; TRBD2 agrees at 12 bases. V lost 8 bases to trimming and J lost 1 base; unmatched junction nucleotides: 4. The CDR3 has 15 amino acids. Germline V gene sequence: CDR1 SGHTA, CDR2 FQGNSA. The CDR3 coding sequence is TGTGCCAGCGGCCGACTAGCGGGGGGCACAGATACGCAGTATTTT. This encodes CASGRLAGGTDTQYF.

The J gene is TRBJ2-3, the V gene TRBV10-3, with 12 bases lining up with TRBD1. Germline assignment: CDR1 ENHRY and CDR2 SYGVKD. The CDR3 contains 18 residues. J was trimmed by 6 bases and V by 5 bases; bases with no gene match: 15. The chain's CDR3 is CAISLLAGQGASFDTQYF. As DNA, the CDR3 is TGTGCCATCAGTCTGCTCGCGGGACAGGGGGCATCATTTGATACGCAGTATTTT.

This chain uses TRBV27 with TRBJ1-1; a weak D match, TRBD1 (5 bases). V lost 4 bases, J lost 4 bases, and 16 bases lay in between. There are 15 residues in the CDR3. CDR1 MNHEY and CDR2 SMNVEV come from the germline V gene (reference sequence). The CDR3 nucleotides are TGTGCCAGCAGTTCGGGACCCACGGGGATCACTGAAGCTTTCTTT. It yields the protein CASSSGPTGITEAFF.

This clonotype was seen ten or more times. The chain uses TRBV6-5 and TRBJ1-2, with a weak D call TRBD1 (6 bases). The CDR3 sequence is 12 residues long. The V gene's germline CDR1 is MNHEY and CDR2 SVGAGI. V was shortened by 6 bases and J by 5 bases, with 10 bases between the two germline ends. The CDR3: CASRTGEYGYTF. CDR3 bases: TGTGCCAGCAGGACAGGAGAGTATGGCTACACCTTC.

This clonotype was detected a few times. This chain connects TRBV27 to TRBJ1-6; D call uncertain. Germline lookup yields CDR1 MNHEY and CDR2 SMNVEV (reference sequence). The CDR3 contains 16 residues. V shed 6 bases and J shed 0 bases, with 12 bases lying between them. DNA for the CDR3: TGTGCCAGCAGACCGACGGTGAGCTCCTATAATTCACCCCTCCACTTT. Translated, it gives CASRPTVSSYNSPLHF.

The V and J genes are TRBV5-1 and TRBJ1-1; the D gene is possibly TRBD1 (6 bases). The CDR3 totals 14 residues. Germline V gene data show CDR1 as SGHRS and CDR2 as YFSETQ. The ends were cut back, 5 bases at V and 0 bases at J, with 11 bases in the middle. The chain's CDR3 is CASRYREMNTEAFF. The CDR3 bases are TGCGCCAGCAGGTACAGGGAAATGAACACTGAAGCTTTCTTT.

This clonotype was seen just once. The gene calls are TRBV27 and TRBJ1-4; unclear D gene. The CDR3 is made up of 14 amino acids. The ends were cut back, 3 bases at V and 8 bases at J, with 13 bases in the middle. Germline V lookup: CDR1 MNHEY, CDR2 SMNVEV (reference sequence). Written as DNA, the CDR3 is TGTGCCAGCAGTTTTGTGGGCCCCTCGGAAAAACTGTTTTTT. This gives the protein CASSFVGPSEKLFF. The full variable domain, with the rest looked up from reference TRBV27 and TRBJ1-4, is EAQVTQNPRYLITVTGKKLTVTCSQNMNHEYMSWYRQDPGLGLRQIYYSMNVEVTDKGDVPEGYKVSRKEKRNFPLILESPSPNQTSLYFCASSFVGPSEKLFFGSGTQLSVL.

Regarding this clonotype: A single base separates this from a much larger clone, so it may be a read error. The rearrangement uses TRBV5-3 and TRBJ1-1, with a possible D match to TRBD1 (5 bases). TRBV5-3 is an ORF, and what it does is uncertain. The CDR3 spans 13 residues. CDR3 nucleotide sequence: TGTGCCAGCAGCTCACGGGGGAACACTGAAGCTCTCTTT. This codes for CASSSRGNTEALF.

A remark on this clonotype: One end of the junction varies from germline; a read error may be responsible. The chain has TRBV12-3 or TRBV12-4 and TRBJ1-1; 8 bases line up with TRBD1. The CDR3 totals 13 residues. The CDR3 is CANSLTGGTEAFF. The DNA of the CDR3 is TGTGCCAACAGTTTAACAGGGGGAACTGAAGCCTTCTTT.

The J gene is TRBJ1-1, the V gene TRBV19, with unresolved D. This CDR3 comprises 13 residues. Looked up from germline, CDR1 is LNHDA and CDR2 is SQIVND (reference sequence). The germline V and J ends were trimmed by 7 bases and 0 bases, with 9 bases remaining between them. The CDR3 loop reads CASTDNLNTEAFF. CDR3 in DNA: TGTGCCAGTACCGACAATCTGAACACTGAAGCTTTCTTT.

As for this clonotype: A much larger clone is a single base away; this may be a read error. The chain combines TRBV4-2 with TRBJ1-2; a weak D match, TRBD1 (5 bases). The CDR3 sequence is 13 residues long. CDR1 and CDR2 from the germline V gene are LGHNA and YNFKEQ. In DNA form, the CDR3 reads TGTGCCGGCAGCCAGGGTTACGACGATGGCTACACCTTC. This translates into CAGSQGYDDGYTF.

This clonotype was detected a few times. The V and J genes are TRBV28 and TRBJ1-6; D gene unclear. This CDR3 has 15 amino acids. The germline gives CDR1 MDHEN, CDR2 SYDVKM. Trimming pared 8 bases from V and 0 bases from J, leaving 11 bases between. The CDR3 bases are TGTGCCAGCCTCCCGCCGAGCTCCTATAATTCACCCCTCCACTTT. This codes for CASLPPSSYNSPLHF.

The sample holds a few counts of this clonotype. The chain carries TRBV12-5 and TRBJ2-7, with TRBD2 identical over 8 bases. Germline loops: CDR1 LGHNT, CDR2 FRNRAP. The trim removed 6 bases at V and 4 bases at J, leaving 2 bases unmatched. This CDR3 contains 12 residues. The CDR3 sequence is CASGRGDYEQYF. CDR3 nucleotides: TGTGCTAGTGGGCGGGGGGATTACGAGCAGTACTTC.

Concerning this clonotype: This may arise from a read error, as a much more abundant clone is one base away. The chain combines TRBV4-1 with TRBJ2-3; the D is unclear. Looked up from germline, CDR1 is MGHRA and CDR2 is YSYEKL. The CDR3 has 14 residues. CDR3 sequence: CASGQVGAEDTQYF. In DNA, the CDR3 is TGCGCCAGCGGCCAAGTAGGAGCAGAAGATACGCAGTATTTT.

This rearrangement joins TRBV7-9 to TRBJ2-1, with D perhaps matching TRBD2 (6 bases). Germline-derived CDR1 and CDR2 are SEHNR and FQNEAQ (reference sequence). There are 18 residues in the CDR3. Trimming pared 1 base from V and 0 bases from J, leaving 16 bases between. The CDR3, as DNA: TGTGCCAGCAGCTTAGGGGAGTGGTCTAGCGCCTCCTACAATGAGCAGTTCTTC. This codes for CASSLGEWSSASYNEQFF.

This clonotype was observed a few times. The chain carries TRBV2 and TRBJ2-6; D is possibly TRBD1 or TRBD2 (6 bases each). CDR3 length equals 18 residues. The V gene lost 7 bases and the J gene lost 2 bases, with 21 bases spanning the gap. CDR1 is SNHLY, CDR2 FYNNEI, per germline. For the CDR3, the DNA is TGTGCCAGCAAGCTAGGGGCAGGGGAGGATGCTGGGGCCAACGTCCTGACTTTC. It is translated as CASKLGAGEDAGANVLTF.

This clonotype has at least ten counts. The chain couples TRBV5-1 to TRBJ2-7; a weak D match, TRBD2 (6 bases). Germline V gene data show CDR1 as SGHRS and CDR2 as YFSETQ. V gave up 4 bases and J gave up 6 bases, with 17 bases separating them. The CDR3 consists of 14 residues. CDR3 in DNA: TGCGCCAGCAGCCCGGCCGGGGGATTTAGCGAGCAGTACTTC. Translated: CASSPAGGFSEQYF.

This clonotype came up many times. The rearrangement uses TRBV11-2 and TRBJ2-7; D is undetermined. The CDR3 consists of 12 residues. Trimming took 7 bases from V and 3 from J, leaving 10 bases between them. Germline loops: CDR1 SGHAT, CDR2 FQNNGV. CDR3 in DNA: TGTGCCAGCAACGTCGTCGGCTACGAGCAGTACTTC. Encoded protein: CASNVVGYEQYF.

The table lists this clonotype with a few counts. The rearrangement links TRBV30 to TRBJ2-3, with 11 bases aligning to TRBD2. V trimming: 4 bases; J trimming: 2 bases; junction bases outside the gene matches: 14. Germline CDR1 and CDR2: GTSNPN and SVGIG (reference sequence). This CDR3 comprises 18 residues. This CDR3 is CAWKGLAGGPKSTDTQYF. The DNA for the CDR3 is TGTGCCTGGAAAGGTCTAGCGGGGGGCCCGAAATCCACAGATACGCAGTATTTT. Variable domain in full (rest from reference TRBV30 and TRBJ2-3): SQTIHQWPATLVQPVGSPLSLECTVEGTSNPNLYWYRQAAGRGLQLLFYSVGIGQISSEVPQNLSASRPQDRQFILSSKKLLLSDSGFYLCAWKGLAGGPKSTDTQYFGPGTRLTVL.